The T cell receptor beta chain described here comes from a study of monozygotic twins with inflammatory bowel disease. Note on this clonotype: Its antigen is as yet unknown.

The germline CDR1 and CDR2 sequences are KGHSH and LQKENI. This CDR3 contains 16 residues. TCRdb reanalyzed the 5' RACE reads and collapses them to one entry per CDR3 protein, without DNA. The sample totals approximately 160,000 distinct CDR3 sequences; its top ten clones hold 7.4%. Whole-study results and caveats: Repertoire similarity matched across concordant and discordant twins, perhaps owing to limited power.

The source is a human donor with ulcerative colitis or Crohn's disease, or a healthy co-twin of an affected twin (not recorded which). This chain connects TRBV18 to TRBJ1-6; the TCRdb D gene call, TRBD1, has no DNA to confirm it. What was sequenced was blood. CDR3 loop: CASSPAGISSLAPLHF.